The 13 T cell receptor beta chains reported below all come from one sample, sequenced in a study of CD8 T cells in Susac syndrome. When the RNA was reverse transcribed, random hexamers were used with an input of about 0.5 to 1 ug. TCRdb called the immunoSEQ multiplex PCR reads again in MiXCR, with one record for every CDR3 protein. Among more than 200,000 distinct CDR3 sequences listed, 94% were seen once. The material sequenced was CD4+ T cells from PBMCs. Receptor source: a human donor with Susac syndrome.

The chain joins TRBV15 to TRBJ1-1, with TRBD1 matching over 7 bases. The CDR3 runs to 14 residues. Germline V gives CDR1 LNHNV, CDR2 YYDKDF (reference sequence). V lost 5 bases, J lost 3 bases, and 6 bases stayed unmatched. DNA for the CDR3: TGTGCCACCAGCGTCGACAGGGCCCACACTGAAGCTTTCTTT. As protein: CATSVDRAHTEAFF.

The rearrangement joins TRBV20-1 to TRBJ1-6; 9 bases align to TRBD1. The J segment lost 0 bases and the V segment lost 6 bases, leaving 12 bases of the junction unmatched. The CDR3 runs to 18 residues. Germline V CDR1 and CDR2: DFQATT, SNEGSKA (reference sequence). The CDR3 nucleotides are TGCAGTGCAAATCCGGGACAGGGAATGAGCTCCTATAATTCACCCCTCCACTTT. Amino acid sequence: CSANPGQGMSSYNSPLHF.

This clonotype was detected only once. The gene calls are TRBV6-2 or TRBV6-3 and TRBJ2-3, with 11 bases that match TRBD2. The trim removed 6 bases at V and 2 bases at J, leaving 7 bases unmatched. The CDR3 loop spans 16 amino acids. The germline V gene has CDR1 MNHEY and CDR2 SVGEGT. CDR3 bases: TGTGCCAGCAGGAGCGGGACTAGCGGATTCACAGATACGCAGTATTTT. It yields the protein CASRSGTSGFTDTQYF.

The V gene is TRBV5-1, the J gene TRBJ1-1, with 12 bases that match TRBD1. The V segment lost 4 bases and the J segment 4 bases; nucleotides outside the gene matches: 8. This CDR3 comprises 16 residues. Germline V gene data show CDR1 as SGHRS and CDR2 as YFSETQ. The CDR3: CASSTGTGGEGTEAFF. The DNA for the CDR3 is TGCGCCAGCAGCACCGGGACAGGGGGCGAGGGCACTGAAGCTTTCTTT.

The chain combines TRBV25-1 with TRBJ1-1; no clear D. Germline V gene lookup returns CDR1 MGHDK and CDR2 SYGVNS. CDR3 size: 13 residues. V lost 6 bases, J lost 5 bases, and 13 bases lay in between. The DNA of the CDR3 is TGTGCCAGCAGGCGAGGGCTGGGAACTGAAGCTTTCTTT. This codes for CASRRGLGTEAFF. Complete variable domain (other parts from reference TRBV25-1 and TRBJ1-1): EADIYQTPRYLVIGTGKKITLECSQTMGHDKMYWYQQDPGMELHLIHYSYGVNSTEKGDLSSESTVSRIRTEHFPLTLESARPSHTSQYLCASRRGLGTEAFFGQGTRLTVV.

This chain links TRBV12-3 or TRBV12-4 with TRBJ1-5; 7 nucleotides match TRBD1. This CDR3 has 14 amino acids. J was trimmed by 6 bases and V by 6 bases; bases with no gene match: 8. The CDR3 sequence is CASSKRDSSQPQHF. CDR3 DNA: TGTGCCAGCAGCAAGCGGGACAGTAGTCAGCCCCAGCATTTT.

This chain joins TRBV28 and TRBJ1-1, with 7 bases that match TRBD1. The V gene's germline CDR1 is MDHEN and CDR2 SYDVKM. The CDR3 sequence is 16 residues long. J was trimmed by 0 bases and V by 5 bases; bases with no gene match: 9. CDR3 sequence reads: CASSTDRVDMNTEAFF. CDR3 nucleotides: TGTGCCAGCAGTACTGACAGGGTCGATATGAACACTGAAGCTTTCTTT.

This clonotype occurred once. This chain connects TRBV5-1 to TRBJ2-5; 9 bases are a match to TRBD1. The CDR3 runs 13 residues. Germline V gene lookup returns CDR1 SGHRS and CDR2 YFSETQ. V lost 7 bases to trimming and J lost 2 bases; unmatched junction nucleotides: 3. The CDR3: CASGDRDQETQYF. CDR3 nucleotides: TGCGCCAGCGGGGACAGGGATCAAGAGACCCAGTACTTC.

There are a few counts of this clonotype. The genes are TRBV20-1 and TRBJ1-2; perhaps TRBD1 as D (5 bases). CDR1 is DFQATT, CDR2 SNEGSKA, per germline (reference sequence). The V end lost 0 bases, the J end lost 3 bases, and 14 bases lay between the germline ends. The CDR3 loop spans 15 amino acids. This chain's CDR3 is CSARDGVGGDYGYTF. The CDR3, as DNA: TGCAGTGCTAGAGATGGCGTCGGGGGTGACTATGGCTACACCTTC.

V gene TRBV11-2 combines with J gene TRBJ1-3; D gene ambiguous. V lost 4 bases, J lost 2 bases, and 21 bases lay in between. Germline loops: CDR1 SGHAT, CDR2 FQNNGV. The CDR3 loop spans 18 amino acids. As DNA, the CDR3 is TGTGCCAGCAGCTACGGGCGGAGACATCTTCAAGCTGGAAACACCATATATTTT. The encoded protein is CASSYGRRHLQAGNTIYF.

V gene TRBV29-1 combines with J gene TRBJ2-7; 7 positions match TRBD1. This CDR3 comprises 13 residues. The V gene end was trimmed by 1 base and the J gene end by 2 bases; junction bases not matched to a gene: 2. Germline values: CDR1 SQVTM, CDR2 ANQGSEA. CDR3 protein: CSVEGQGTYEQYF. The CDR3 DNA reads TGCAGCGTTGAAGGACAGGGTACCTACGAGCAGTACTTC.

This clonotype appeared a single time. The chain links TRBV6-6 to TRBJ2-2, with a weak D call TRBD2 (5 bases). V lost 7 bases and J 0 bases, leaving 12 bases between the germline ends. Germline CDR1 is MNHNY and CDR2 is SVGAGI (reference sequence). The CDR3 extends over 15 amino acids. The CDR3 loop reads CASIRTPANTGELFF. The CDR3 coding sequence is TGTGCCAGCATCAGGACTCCCGCGAACACCGGGGAGCTGTTTTTT.

V usage is TRBV6-1 and J usage is TRBJ2-1, with 11 bases lining up with TRBD1. Germline values: CDR1 MNHNS, CDR2 SASEGT. Trimming cost V 6 bases and J 2 bases; bases outside gene matches: 3. The CDR3 spans 15 residues. CDR3: CASRGDRGAYNEQFF. CDR3 DNA: TGTGCCAGCAGGGGGGACAGGGGGGCCTACAATGAGCAGTTCTTC.